This TCR beta chain is drawn from a study of T cell responses to AZD1222 COVID-19 vaccine. Study-level background: Pooled together were second doses at about 4 or about 12 weeks.

Clones were sequenced by immunoSEQ multiplex PCR, and TCRdb holds only the in-frame ones, with some missing. This table holds roughly 120,000 clones, approximately 94% found once. Study outcomes and limitations: Dominant at 160-218 and 743-854, vaccine-associated CD4 TCRs also spanned spike. Compared with day 0, the breadth and depth of the Spike-specific TCR repertoire rose significantly after two doses of AZD1222.

As to this clone: No antigen is known for it. One end of the junction fails to match germline, which may point to a read error.

The CDR3 sequence is 12 residues long. The germline V gene has CDR1 MDHEN and CDR2 SYDVKM. The receptor was derived from an adult in good health. The rearrangement uses TRBV28 and TRBJ2-7; 9 bases match TRBD1. The specimen comprised peripheral blood, sampled on day 0 of AZD1222 vaccination. CDR3 nucleotide sequence: TGTGCCACCAACACGAGGAGGGACAGGGTGCACTTC. Its protein is CATNTRRDRVHF.